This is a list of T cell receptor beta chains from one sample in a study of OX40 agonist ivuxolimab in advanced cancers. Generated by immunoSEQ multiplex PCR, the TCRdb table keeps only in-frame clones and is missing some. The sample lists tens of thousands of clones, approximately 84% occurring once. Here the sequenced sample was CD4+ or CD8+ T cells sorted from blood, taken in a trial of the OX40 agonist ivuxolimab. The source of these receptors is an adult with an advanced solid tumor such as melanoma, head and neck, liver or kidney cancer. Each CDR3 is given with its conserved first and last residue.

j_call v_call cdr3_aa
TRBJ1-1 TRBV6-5 CASSYRPQTEAFF
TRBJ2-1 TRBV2 CASWGGLAGNNEQFF
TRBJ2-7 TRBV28 CASRGSPSSYEQYF
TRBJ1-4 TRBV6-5 CASSYYQSRPEKLFF
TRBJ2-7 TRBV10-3 CAISESSWGNEQYF
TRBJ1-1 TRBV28 CASSSRRGGRRTEAFF
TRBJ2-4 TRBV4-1 CASSQAALDIAKNIQYF
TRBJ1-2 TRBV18 CASSPLPGDVDGYTF
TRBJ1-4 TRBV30 CAWGIQGPGGKLFF
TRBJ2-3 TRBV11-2 CASRAPGLVSDTQYF
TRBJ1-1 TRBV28 CASSPIGTAKGAFF
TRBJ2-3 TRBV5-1 CASSLVQSTDTQYF
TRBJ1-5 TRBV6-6 CASSNPGRTSDQPQHF
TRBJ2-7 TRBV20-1 CSGQKGNEQYF
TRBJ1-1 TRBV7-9 CASSLGGASNTEAFF
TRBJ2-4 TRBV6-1 CASTQVGAGENIQYF
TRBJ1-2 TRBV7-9 CASSRFETAGGGYTF
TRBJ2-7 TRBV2 CASRDSGTTYEQYF
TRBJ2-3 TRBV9 CASSVSAGVGGDTQYF
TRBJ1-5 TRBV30 CAWRHYGTLANQPQHF
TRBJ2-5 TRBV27 CASRRGQLQETQYF
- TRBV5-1 CASSLGGDSYEQYF
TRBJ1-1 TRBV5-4 CASGREGGFDTEAFF
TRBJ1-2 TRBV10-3 CAISEGRGLNYGYTF
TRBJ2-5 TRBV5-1 CASSLVAGAGETQYF
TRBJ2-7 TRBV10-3 CAISESTRGLPYEQYF
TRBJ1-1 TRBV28 CASSFGAKAFF
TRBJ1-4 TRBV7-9 CASSLGRTTNEKLFF
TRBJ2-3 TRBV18 CATSGQDESTDTQYF
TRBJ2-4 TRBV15 CATSRANRGFLAKNIQYF
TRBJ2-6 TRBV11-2 CASSHIPAGGPGGANVLTF
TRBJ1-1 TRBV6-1 CASSEAVGRPNTEAFF
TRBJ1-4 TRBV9 CASSQDSFNEKLFF
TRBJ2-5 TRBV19 CASSIQGANGETQYF
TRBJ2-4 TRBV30 CAWSNPPGWHIQYF
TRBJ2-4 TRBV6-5 CASSYGGAAFDIQYF
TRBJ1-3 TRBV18 CASSPPGWTSGNTIYF
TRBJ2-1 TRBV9 CASSVVSVNNEQFF
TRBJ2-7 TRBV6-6 CASNAVGKAYEQYF
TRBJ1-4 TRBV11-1 CASSSGGHGDEKLFF
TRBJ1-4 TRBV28 CASSPLTEKLFF
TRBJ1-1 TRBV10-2 CASSGHLGWGTEAFF
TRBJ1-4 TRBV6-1 CASTSRREHEKLFF
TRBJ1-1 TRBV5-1 CASSLEGNEAFF
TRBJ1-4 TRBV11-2 CASSLSTGRREKLFF
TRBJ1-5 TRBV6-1 CASSGGYLGRAQHF
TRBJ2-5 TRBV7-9 CASSYRDRAYQETQYF
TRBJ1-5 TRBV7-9 CASSFGSPRDGGNQPQHF
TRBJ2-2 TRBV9 CASGLAGGPGTGELFF
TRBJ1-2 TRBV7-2 CASSPGGGGRYGYTF
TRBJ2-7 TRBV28 CASSLDRPAYEQYF
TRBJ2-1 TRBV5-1 CASTGGTSVYNEQFF
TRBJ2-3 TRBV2 CASRALPPKSTDTQYF
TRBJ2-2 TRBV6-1 CASSESQGRGELFF
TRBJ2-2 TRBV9 CASSVAPGTGDTGELFF
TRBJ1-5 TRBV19 CASSIFGEESQPQHF
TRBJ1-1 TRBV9 CASSVQVEGYTEAFF